This record looks at one T cell receptor (beta chain) sequence and its context. V lost 2 bases, J lost 11 bases, and 7 bases lay in between. Germline lookup yields CDR1 MNHEY and CDR2 SVGAGI. This CDR3 has 11 residues. Recruited during active infection, patients (from Seattle) were subsequently followed longitudinally. Per the original methods: Reference gene primer amplification gave estimated nucleated cell counts. Sequenced by immunoSEQ multiplex PCR; TCRdb stores in-frame clones only, minus some. V, J and clone size were drawn from that table, and D and trimming were deduced from the DNA. The sample gives tens of thousands of clones, around 81% of which show up once; under 30% is in the top ten. The data were taken from a study of blood T cell repertoires in COVID-19. Looking at the study overall: Donors in the United States, Italy and Spain gave samples during acute or convalescent COVID-19. The analysed material was cDNA or gDNA that came from T cells, B-cell-depleted T cells, or PBMCs.

V and J are TRBV6-5 and TRBJ1-5, with unresolved D. This receptor was obtained from a woman of 80 years or more with COVID-19, enrolled during active disease. Sequencing used peripheral blood. CDR3 loop: CASSYRGTQHF. For the CDR3, the DNA is TGTGCCAGCAGTTACCGAGGGACCCAGCATTTT.